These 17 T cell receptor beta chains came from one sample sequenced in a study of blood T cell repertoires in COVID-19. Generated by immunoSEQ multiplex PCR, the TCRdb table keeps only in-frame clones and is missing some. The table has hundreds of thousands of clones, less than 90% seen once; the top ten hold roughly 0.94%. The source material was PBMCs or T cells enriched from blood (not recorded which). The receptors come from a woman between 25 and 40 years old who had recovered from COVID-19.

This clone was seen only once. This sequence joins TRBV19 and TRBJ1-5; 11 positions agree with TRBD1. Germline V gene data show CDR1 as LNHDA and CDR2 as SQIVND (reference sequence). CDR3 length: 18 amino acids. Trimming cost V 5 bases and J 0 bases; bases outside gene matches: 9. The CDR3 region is CASSAHSGTGGSNQPQHF. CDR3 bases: TGTGCCAGTAGTGCACATAGCGGGACAGGGGGTAGCAATCAGCCCCAGCATTTT.

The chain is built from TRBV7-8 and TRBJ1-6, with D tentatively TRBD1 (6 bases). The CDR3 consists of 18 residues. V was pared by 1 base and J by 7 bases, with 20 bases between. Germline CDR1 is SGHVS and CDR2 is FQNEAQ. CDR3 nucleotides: TGTGCCAGCAGCTTAGGAATCCACAGGGACCCTGAGAATTCACCCCTCCACTTT. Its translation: CASSLGIHRDPENSPLHF.

DNA for the CDR3: TGTGCCAGCAGTGCAGGGACAGGGACACGAGAGACCCAGTACTTC. It yields the protein CASSAGTGTRETQYF. The chain links TRBV28 to TRBJ2-5; the match to TRBD1 covers 9 bases. With V trimmed by 5 bases and J by 4 bases, 8 bases remained unmatched. The CDR3 runs to 15 residues. The germline gives CDR1 MDHEN, CDR2 SYDVKM. Full variable domain (remainder filled in from reference TRBV28 and TRBJ2-5): DVKVTQSSRYLVKRTGEKVFLECVQDMDHENMFWYRQDPGLGLRLIYFSYDVKMKEKGDIPEGYSVSREKKERFSLILESASTNQTSMYLCASSAGTGTRETQYFGPGTRLLVL.

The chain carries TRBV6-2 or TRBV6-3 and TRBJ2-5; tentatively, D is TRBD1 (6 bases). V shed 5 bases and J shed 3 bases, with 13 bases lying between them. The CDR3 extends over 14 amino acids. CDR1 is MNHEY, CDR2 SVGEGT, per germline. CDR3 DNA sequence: TGTGCCAGCAGTCCGTTGGGACAAAAAGAGACCCAGTACTTC. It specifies CASSPLGQKETQYF.

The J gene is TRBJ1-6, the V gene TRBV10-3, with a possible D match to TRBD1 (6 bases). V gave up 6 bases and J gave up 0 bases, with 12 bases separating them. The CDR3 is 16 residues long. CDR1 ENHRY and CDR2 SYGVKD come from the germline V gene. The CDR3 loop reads CAIRTGQSSYNSPLHF. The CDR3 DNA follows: TGTGCCATCAGAACCGGACAGAGCTCCTATAATTCACCCCTCCACTTT.

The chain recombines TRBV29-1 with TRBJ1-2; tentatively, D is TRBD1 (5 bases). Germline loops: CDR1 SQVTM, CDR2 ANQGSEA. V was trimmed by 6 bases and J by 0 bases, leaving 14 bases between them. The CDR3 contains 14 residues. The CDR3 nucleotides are TGCAGCGTCGCCCCAGGACACACTAACTATGGCTACACCTTC. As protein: CSVAPGHTNYGYTF.

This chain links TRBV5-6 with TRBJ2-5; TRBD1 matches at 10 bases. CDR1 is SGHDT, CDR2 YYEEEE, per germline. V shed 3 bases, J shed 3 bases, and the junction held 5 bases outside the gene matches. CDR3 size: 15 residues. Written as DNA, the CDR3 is TGTGCCAGCAGCTCGGCCGGGACAGGGGAAGAGACCCAGTACTTC. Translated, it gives CASSSAGTGEETQYF.

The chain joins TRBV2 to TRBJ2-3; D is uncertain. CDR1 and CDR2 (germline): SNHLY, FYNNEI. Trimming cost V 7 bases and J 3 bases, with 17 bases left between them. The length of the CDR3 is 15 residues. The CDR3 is CASKLRRSQTDTQYF. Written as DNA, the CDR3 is TGTGCCAGCAAATTGCGGAGATCCCAAACAGATACGCAGTATTTT.

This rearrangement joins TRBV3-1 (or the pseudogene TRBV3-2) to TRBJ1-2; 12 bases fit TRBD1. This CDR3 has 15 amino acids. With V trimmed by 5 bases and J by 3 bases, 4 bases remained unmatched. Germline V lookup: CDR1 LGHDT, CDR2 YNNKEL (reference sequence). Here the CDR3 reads CASSLGQGAHYGYTF. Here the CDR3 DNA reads TGTGCCAGCAGCTTGGGACAGGGGGCTCACTATGGCTACACCTTC.

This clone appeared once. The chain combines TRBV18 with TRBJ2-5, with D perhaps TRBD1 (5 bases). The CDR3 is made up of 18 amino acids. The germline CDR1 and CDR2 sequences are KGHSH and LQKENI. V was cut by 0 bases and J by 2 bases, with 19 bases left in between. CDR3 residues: CASSPPRTRVSKQETQYF. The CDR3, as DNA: TGTGCCAGCTCACCACCGAGGACAAGGGTCTCGAAACAAGAGACCCAGTACTTC.

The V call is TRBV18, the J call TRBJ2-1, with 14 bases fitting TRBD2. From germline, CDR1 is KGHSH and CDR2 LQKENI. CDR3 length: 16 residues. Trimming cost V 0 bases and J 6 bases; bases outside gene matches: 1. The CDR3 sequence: CASSPPGLAGVNEQFF. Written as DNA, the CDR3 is TGTGCCAGCTCACCACCGGGACTAGCGGGGGTCAATGAGCAGTTCTTC.

The CDR3 DNA is TGTGCCAGTAGTATTGGTCGGTCTAGCGGGGGGAATACGCAGTATTTT. It codes for CASSIGRSSGGNTQYF. The V gene is TRBV19, the J gene TRBJ2-3; 11 bases are a match to TRBD2. Trimming removed 3 bases from V and 7 bases from J; junction bases left unmatched: 9. This CDR3 region has 16 residues. Germline V CDR1 and CDR2: LNHDA, SQIVND (reference sequence).

The CDR3 bases are TGTGCCAGCACCTCGAGCGACAGCTCCTACGAGCAGTACTTC. Translation gives CASTSSDSSYEQYF. The chain combines TRBV6-5 with TRBJ2-7; possibly TRBD1 for D (5 bases). The V gene lost 7 bases and the J gene lost 0 bases, with 13 bases spanning the gap. Per germline, CDR1 MNHEY and CDR2 SVGAGI. This CDR3 spans 14 amino acids.

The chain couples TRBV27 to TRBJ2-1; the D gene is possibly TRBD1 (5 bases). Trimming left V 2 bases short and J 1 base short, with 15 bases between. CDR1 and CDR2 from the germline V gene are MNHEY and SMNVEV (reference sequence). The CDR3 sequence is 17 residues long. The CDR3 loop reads CASSLSRAVRSYNEQFF. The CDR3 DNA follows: TGTGCCAGCAGTTTAAGCAGGGCGGTTCGGTCCTACAATGAGCAGTTCTTC.

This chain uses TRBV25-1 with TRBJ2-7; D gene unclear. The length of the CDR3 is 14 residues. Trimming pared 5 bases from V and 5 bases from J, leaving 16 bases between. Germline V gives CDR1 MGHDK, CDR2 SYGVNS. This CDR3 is CASSFATQIHEQYF. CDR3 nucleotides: TGTGCCAGCAGTTTCGCAACACAGATCCACGAGCAGTACTTC.

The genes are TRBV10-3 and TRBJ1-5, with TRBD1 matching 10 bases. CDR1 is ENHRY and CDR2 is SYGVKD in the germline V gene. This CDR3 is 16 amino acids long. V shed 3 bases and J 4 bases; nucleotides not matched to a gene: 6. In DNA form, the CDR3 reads TGTGCCATCAGTGATAACCGGGACAGGGGTAATCAGCCCCAGCATTTT. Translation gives CAISDNRDRGNQPQHF.

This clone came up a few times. The CDR3 loop reads CASSQGFGTVAGETQYF. In DNA, the CDR3 is TGTGCCAGCAGCCAAGGATTTGGGACAGTTGCGGGAGAGACCCAGTACTTC. This sequence joins TRBV14 and TRBJ2-5; 7 bases are a match to TRBD1. CDR1 is SGHDN, CDR2 FVKESK, per germline. The CDR3 consists of 17 residues. Trimming took 1 base from V and 4 from J; bases not matched to a gene: 12.